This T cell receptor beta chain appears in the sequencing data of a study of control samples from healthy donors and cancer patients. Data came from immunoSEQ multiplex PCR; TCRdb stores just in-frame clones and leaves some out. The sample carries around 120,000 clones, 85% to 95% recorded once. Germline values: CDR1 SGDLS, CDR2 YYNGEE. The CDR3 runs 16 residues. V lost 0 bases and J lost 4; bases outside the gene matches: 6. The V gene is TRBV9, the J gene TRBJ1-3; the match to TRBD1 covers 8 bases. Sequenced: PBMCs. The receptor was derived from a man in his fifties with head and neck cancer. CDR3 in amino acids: CASSVGQGAIGNTIYF. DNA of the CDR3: TGTGCCAGCAGCGTAGGTCAGGGGGCGATAGGAAACACCATATATTTT.